This paragraph reports one TCR beta chain. Its antigen is unidentified. Sequence at one end of the junction differs from germline and may be a read error. CDR1 is SGHAT and CDR2 is FQNNGV in the germline V gene. The CDR3 length is 17 residues. Molecular barcoded adaptors covering alpha/delta and beta/gamma chains were used on roughly 400 ng RNA. TCRdb redid the calling of the reads with MiXCR, one entry per CDR3 protein. The table has about 57,000 distinct CDR3 sequences, approximately 22% seen once; the top ten hold 15% to 20%. This specimen belongs to a study of read filtering for tumor transcriptome and immune sequencing. Turning to the study itself: Revised staging placed 8 or 9 patients in R-ISS I, about 17 in II, six or seven in III. DNase treatment preceded whole-transcriptome library preparation. Per sample, TCR-region reads ranged about 4.05 to 11 million by IR-seq, roughly 75 to 1,400 by RNA-seq.

Study-level points and caveats: In IR-seq, single-read clonotypes were roughly 80% of clonotypes but around 3.2% of reads.

The rearrangement joins TRBV11-2 to TRBJ1-6; TRBD1 matches at 10 bases. This receptor was taken from a donor aged 40 or older with multiple myeloma. The material sequenced was a population of CD138-negative cells sorted from bone marrow. CDR3 DNA: TGTCCCAGCAGCTTAGATGGGACAGGGGTTGCTAATTCACCCCTCCACTTT. Encoded protein: CPSSLDGTGVANSPLHF.